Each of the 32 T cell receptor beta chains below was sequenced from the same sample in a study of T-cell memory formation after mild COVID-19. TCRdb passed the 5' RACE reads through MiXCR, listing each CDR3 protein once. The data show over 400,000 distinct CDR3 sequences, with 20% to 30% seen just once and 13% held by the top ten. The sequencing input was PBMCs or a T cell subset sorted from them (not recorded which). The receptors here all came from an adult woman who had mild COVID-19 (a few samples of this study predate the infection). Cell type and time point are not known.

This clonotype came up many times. CDR3 in amino acids: CATSDPSLTSGSSYYNEQFF. The CDR3 nucleotides read TGTGCCACCAGTGACCCCTCCCTGACTAGCGGGAGTTCGTACTACAATGAGCAGTTCTTC. The V and J genes are TRBV24-1 and TRBJ2-1; 12 positions agree with TRBD2. From germline, CDR1 is KGHDR and CDR2 SFDVKD. The CDR3 has 20 amino acids. V was pared by 4 bases and J by 3 bases, with 15 bases of the junction left unmatched.

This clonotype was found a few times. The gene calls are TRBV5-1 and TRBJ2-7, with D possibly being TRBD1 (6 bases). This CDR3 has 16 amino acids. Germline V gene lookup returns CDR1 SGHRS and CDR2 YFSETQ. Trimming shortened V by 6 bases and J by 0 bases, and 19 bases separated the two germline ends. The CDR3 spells CASTPGPRGLSYEQYF. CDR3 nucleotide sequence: TGCGCCAGCACCCCGGGGCCCAGGGGTCTCTCCTACGAGCAGTACTTC.

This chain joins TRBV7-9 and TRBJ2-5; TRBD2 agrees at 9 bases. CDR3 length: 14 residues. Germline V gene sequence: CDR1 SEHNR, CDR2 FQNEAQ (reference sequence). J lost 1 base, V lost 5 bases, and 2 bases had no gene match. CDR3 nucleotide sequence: TGTGCCAGCAGCGCTAGCGGGACCCAAGAGACCCAGTACTTC. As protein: CASSASGTQETQYF.

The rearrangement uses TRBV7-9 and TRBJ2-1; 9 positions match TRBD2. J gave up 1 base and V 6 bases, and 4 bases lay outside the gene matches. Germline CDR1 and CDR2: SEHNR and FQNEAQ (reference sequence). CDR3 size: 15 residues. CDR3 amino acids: CASSPSGASYNEQFF. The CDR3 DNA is TGTGCCAGCAGTCCTAGCGGGGCTTCCTACAATGAGCAGTTCTTC.

CDR3: CASSGPGTNTEAFF. The CDR3 bases are TGCGCCAGCAGCGGCCCCGGCACGAACACTGAAGCTTTCTTT. The chain combines TRBV5-1 with TRBJ1-1, with unresolved D. Germline loops: CDR1 SGHRS, CDR2 YFSETQ. Trimming took off 4 bases at V and 1 base at J, with 11 bases between the two ends. The CDR3 is 14 residues long.

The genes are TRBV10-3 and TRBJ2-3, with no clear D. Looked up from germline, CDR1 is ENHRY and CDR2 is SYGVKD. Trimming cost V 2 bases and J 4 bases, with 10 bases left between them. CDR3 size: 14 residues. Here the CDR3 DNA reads TGTGCCATCAGTGAGCCACCGAATTCAGATACGCAGTATTTT. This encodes CAISEPPNSDTQYF.

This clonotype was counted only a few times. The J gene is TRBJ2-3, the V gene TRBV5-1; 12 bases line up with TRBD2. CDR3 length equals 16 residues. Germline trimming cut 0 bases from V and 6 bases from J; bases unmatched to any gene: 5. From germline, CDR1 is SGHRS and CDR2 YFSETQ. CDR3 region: CASSLELAGGVDTQYF. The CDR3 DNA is TGCGCCAGCAGCTTGGAGCTAGCGGGAGGGGTGGATACGCAGTATTTT.

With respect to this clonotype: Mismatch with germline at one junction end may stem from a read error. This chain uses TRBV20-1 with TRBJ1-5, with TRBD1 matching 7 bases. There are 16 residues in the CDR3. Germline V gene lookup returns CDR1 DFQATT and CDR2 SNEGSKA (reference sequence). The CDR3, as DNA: TGCAGTGCTGGAGACCACAAAGACAGGGGCAATCAGCCCCAGCATTTT. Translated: CSAGDHKDRGNQPQHF.

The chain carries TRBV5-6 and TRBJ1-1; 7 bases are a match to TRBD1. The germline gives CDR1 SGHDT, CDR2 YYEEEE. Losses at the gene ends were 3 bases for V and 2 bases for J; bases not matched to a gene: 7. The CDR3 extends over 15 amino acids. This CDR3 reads CASSYKTGRNTEAFF. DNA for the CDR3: TGTGCCAGCAGCTATAAGACAGGGAGAAACACTGAAGCTTTCTTT.

As DNA, the CDR3 is TGTGCCAGCAGCCAGCAACTGATCGGTCTCCACAATGAGCAGTTCTTC. Its protein is CASSQQLIGLHNEQFF. The chain is built from TRBV5-4 and TRBJ2-1; D not resolved. Germline V gives CDR1 SGHNT, CDR2 YYREEE (reference sequence). This CDR3 is built from 16 residues. V lost 4 bases and J 5 bases, leaving 19 bases between the germline ends.

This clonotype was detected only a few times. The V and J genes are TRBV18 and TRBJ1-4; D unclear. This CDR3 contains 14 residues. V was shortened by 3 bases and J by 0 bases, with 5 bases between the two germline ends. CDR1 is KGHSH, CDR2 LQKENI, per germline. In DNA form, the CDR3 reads TGTGCCAGCTCACCCGGCGCAACTAATGAAAAACTGTTTTTT. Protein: CASSPGATNEKLFF.

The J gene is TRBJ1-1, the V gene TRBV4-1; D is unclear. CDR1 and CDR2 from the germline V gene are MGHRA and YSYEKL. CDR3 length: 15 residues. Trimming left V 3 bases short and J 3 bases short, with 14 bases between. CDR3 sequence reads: CASSHPAGRDTEAFF. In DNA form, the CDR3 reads TGCGCCAGCAGCCACCCCGCGGGGAGGGACACTGAAGCTTTCTTT.

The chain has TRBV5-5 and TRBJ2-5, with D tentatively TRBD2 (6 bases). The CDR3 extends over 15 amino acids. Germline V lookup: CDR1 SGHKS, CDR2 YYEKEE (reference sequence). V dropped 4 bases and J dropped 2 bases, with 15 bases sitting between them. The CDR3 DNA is TGTGCCAGCAGCCTCTCCCCACTAGCACAAGAGACCCAGTACTTC. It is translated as CASSLSPLAQETQYF.

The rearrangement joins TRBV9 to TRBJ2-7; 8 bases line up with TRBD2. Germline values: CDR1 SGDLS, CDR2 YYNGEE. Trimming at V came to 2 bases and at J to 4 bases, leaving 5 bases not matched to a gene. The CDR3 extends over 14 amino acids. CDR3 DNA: TGTGCCAGCAGCGTCCTAACTAGCGGTTACGAGCAGTACTTC. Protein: CASSVLTSGYEQYF.

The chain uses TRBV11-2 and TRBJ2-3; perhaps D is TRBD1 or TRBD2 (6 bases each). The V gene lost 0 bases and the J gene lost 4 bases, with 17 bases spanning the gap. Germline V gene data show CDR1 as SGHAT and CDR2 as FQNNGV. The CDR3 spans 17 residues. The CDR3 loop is CASSLDHWGPGADTQYF. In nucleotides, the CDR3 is TGTGCCAGCAGCTTAGATCACTGGGGGCCGGGGGCAGATACGCAGTATTTT.

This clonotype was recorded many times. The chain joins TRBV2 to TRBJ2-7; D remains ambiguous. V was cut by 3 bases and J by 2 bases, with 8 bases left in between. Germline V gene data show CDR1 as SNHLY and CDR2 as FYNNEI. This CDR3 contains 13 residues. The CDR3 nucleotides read TGTGCCAGCAGTGACGATAGGGCCTACGAGCAGTACTTC. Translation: CASSDDRAYEQYF.

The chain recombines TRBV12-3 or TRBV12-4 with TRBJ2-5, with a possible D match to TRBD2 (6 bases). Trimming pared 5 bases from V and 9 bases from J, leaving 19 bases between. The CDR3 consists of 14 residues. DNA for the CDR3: TGTGCCAGCAGTAGTTCATGGGGAGGCAGGGCCCAGTACTTC. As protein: CASSSSWGGRAQYF.

CDR3 sequence reads: CSVEWAVNTEAFF. For the CDR3, the DNA is TGCAGCGTTGAATGGGCGGTGAACACTGAAGCTTTCTTT. The rearrangement joins TRBV29-1 to TRBJ1-1; D unclear. This CDR3 spans 13 amino acids. Germline CDR1 SQVTM, CDR2 ANQGSEA. V was shortened by 2 bases and J by 0 bases, with 7 bases between the two germline ends.

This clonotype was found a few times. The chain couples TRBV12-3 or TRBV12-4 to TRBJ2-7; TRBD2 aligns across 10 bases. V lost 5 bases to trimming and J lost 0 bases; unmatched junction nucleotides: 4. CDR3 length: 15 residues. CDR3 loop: CASSPGLASSYEQYF. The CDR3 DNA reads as TGTGCCAGCAGTCCGGGACTAGCGTCCTCCTACGAGCAGTACTTC.

CDR3 sequence (DNA): TGTGCCAGCAGTCCGTATGGCTACACCTTC. It specifies CASSPYGYTF. This rearrangement joins TRBV25-1 to TRBJ1-2; D not certain. Germline V gives CDR1 MGHDK, CDR2 SYGVNS. V dropped 5 bases and J dropped 5 bases, with 3 bases sitting between them. CDR3 size: 10 residues.

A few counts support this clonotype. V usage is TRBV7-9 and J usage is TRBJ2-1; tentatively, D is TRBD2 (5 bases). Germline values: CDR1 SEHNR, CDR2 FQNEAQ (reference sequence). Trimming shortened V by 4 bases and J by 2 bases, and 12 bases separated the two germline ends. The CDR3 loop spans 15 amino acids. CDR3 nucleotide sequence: TGTGCCAGCAGCTCCTTAGCGCTAACCTACAATGAGCAGTTCTTC. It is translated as CASSSLALTYNEQFF.

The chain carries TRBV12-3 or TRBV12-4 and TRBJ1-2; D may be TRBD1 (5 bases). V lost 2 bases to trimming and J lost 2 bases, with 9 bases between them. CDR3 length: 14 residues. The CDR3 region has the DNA TGTGCCAGCAGTTTACTACCAGGGAACTATGGCTACACCTTC. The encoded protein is CASSLLPGNYGYTF.

The CDR3 loop reads CASSSPGLAGTGELFF. CDR3 DNA: TGTGCCAGCAGCTCACCGGGACTAGCGGGAACCGGGGAGCTGTTTTTT. The chain is built from TRBV7-3 and TRBJ2-2; 13 bases map to TRBD2. The V and J ends lost 4 bases and 5 bases, in that order; junction bases with no gene match: 4. Looked up from germline, CDR1 is SGHTA and CDR2 is FQGTGA. The CDR3 extends over 16 amino acids.

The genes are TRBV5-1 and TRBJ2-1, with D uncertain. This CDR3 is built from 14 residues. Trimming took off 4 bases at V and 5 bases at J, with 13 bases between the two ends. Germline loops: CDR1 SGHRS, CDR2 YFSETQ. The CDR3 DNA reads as TGCGCCAGCAGCCCCCTGGTAGCAGACAATGAGCAGTTCTTC. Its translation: CASSPLVADNEQFF.

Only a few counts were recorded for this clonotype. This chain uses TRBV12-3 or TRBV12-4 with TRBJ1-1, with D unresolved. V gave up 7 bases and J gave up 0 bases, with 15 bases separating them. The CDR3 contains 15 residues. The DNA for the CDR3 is TGTGCCAGCACCGGGTCTGTAGCTATGAACACTGAAGCTTTCTTT. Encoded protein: CASTGSVAMNTEAFF.

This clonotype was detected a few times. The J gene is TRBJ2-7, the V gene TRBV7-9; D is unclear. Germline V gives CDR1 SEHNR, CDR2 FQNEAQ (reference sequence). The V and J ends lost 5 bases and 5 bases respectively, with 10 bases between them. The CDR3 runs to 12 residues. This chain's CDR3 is CASSPPSNEQYF. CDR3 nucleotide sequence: TGTGCCAGCAGCCCACCTTCGAACGAGCAGTACTTC.

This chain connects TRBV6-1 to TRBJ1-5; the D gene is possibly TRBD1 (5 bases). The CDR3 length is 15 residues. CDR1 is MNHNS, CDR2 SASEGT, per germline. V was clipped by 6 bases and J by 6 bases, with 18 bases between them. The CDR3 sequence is CASRTGTVLGQPQHF. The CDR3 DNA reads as TGTGCCAGCAGAACCGGGACGGTGCTAGGTCAGCCCCAGCATTTT.

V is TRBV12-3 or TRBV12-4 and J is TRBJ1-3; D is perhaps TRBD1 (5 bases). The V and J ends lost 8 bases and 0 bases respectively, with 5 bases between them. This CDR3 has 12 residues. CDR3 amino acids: CASDSSGNTIYF. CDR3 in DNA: TGTGCCAGCGACAGCTCTGGAAACACCATATATTTT.

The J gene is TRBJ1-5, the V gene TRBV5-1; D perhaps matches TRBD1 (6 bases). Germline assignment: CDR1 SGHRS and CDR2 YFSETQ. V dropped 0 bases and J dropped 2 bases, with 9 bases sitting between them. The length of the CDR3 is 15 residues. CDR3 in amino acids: CASSLAPGGNQPQHF. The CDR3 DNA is TGCGCCAGCAGCTTGGCCCCAGGGGGCAATCAGCCCCAGCATTTT.

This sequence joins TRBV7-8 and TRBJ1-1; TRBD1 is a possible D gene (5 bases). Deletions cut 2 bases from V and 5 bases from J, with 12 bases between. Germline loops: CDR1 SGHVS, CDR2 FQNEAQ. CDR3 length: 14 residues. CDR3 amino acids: CASSLKVQETEAFF. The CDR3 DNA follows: TGTGCCAGCAGCTTAAAGGTACAGGAGACTGAAGCTTTCTTT.

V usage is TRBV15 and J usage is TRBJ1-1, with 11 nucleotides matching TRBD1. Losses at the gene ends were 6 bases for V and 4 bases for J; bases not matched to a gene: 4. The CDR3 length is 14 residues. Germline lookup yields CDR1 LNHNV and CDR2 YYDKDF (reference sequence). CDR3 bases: TGTGCCACCAGTTTAGGACAGGGGGCCACTGAAGCTTTCTTT. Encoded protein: CATSLGQGATEAFF.

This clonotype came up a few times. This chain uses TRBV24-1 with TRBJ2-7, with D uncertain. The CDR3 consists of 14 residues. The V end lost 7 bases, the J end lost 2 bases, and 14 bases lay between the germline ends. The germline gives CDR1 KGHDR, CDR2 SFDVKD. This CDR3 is CATSKAGETYEQYF. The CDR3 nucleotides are TGTGCCACCAGCAAAGCTGGAGAAACCTACGAGCAGTACTTC.